The T cell receptor beta chain described here comes from a study of T cell responses to AZD1222 COVID-19 vaccine. Study context: Second doses were pooled across both intervals (about 4 or about 12 weeks). The study, taken as a whole, reports: The donors showed a predominance of white British ancestry and of females, with possible underestimation of clonal diversity. Sampled repertoires all dated from after the peak T cell response. Baseline serology detected seropositivity in only a handful of AZD1222 recipients.

As to this clone: Antigen specificity is unknown.

Measured with immunoSEQ multiplex PCR; TCRdb has only the in-frame clones, and not every one. This sample has 100,000 or so clones, with around nine tenths found just once. Germline values: CDR1 DFQATT, CDR2 SNEGSKA (reference sequence). Trimming took 0 bases from V and 6 from J, leaving 3 bases between them. The length of the CDR3 is 11 residues. V is TRBV20-1 and J is TRBJ1-5; D is ambiguous. Sequences were derived from peripheral blood, sampled on day 0 of AZD1222 vaccination. The clonotype comes from an adult in good health. The CDR3 is CSAREGQPQHF. CDR3 nucleotides: TGCAGTGCTAGAGAGGGTCAGCCCCAGCATTTT.